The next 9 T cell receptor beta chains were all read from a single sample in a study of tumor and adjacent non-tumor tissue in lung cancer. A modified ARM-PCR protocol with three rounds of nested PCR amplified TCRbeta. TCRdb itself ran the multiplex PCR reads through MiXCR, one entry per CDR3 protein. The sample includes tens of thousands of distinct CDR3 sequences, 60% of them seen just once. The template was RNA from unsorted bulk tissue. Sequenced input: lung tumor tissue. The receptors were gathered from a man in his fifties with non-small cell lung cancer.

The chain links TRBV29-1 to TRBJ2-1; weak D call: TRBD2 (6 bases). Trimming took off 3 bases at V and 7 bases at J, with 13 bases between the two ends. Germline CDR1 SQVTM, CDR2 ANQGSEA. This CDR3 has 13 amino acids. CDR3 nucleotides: TGCAGCGTTGACTGTAGCGGATTAAATGAGCAGTTCTTC. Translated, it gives CSVDCSGLNEQFF.

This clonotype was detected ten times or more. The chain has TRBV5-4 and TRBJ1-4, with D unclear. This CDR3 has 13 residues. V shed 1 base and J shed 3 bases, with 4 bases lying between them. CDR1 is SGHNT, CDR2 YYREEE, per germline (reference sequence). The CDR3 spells CASSLSPNEKLFF. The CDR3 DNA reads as TGTGCCAGCAGCTTGTCCCCTAATGAAAAACTGTTTTTT.

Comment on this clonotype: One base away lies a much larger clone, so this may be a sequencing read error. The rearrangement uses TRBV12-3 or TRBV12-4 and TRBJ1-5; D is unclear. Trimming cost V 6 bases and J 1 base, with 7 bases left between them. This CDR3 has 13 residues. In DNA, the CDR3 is TGTGCCAGCAGCTTCGACAGCAATCAGCCCCAGCATTTT. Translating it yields CASSFDSNQPQHF.

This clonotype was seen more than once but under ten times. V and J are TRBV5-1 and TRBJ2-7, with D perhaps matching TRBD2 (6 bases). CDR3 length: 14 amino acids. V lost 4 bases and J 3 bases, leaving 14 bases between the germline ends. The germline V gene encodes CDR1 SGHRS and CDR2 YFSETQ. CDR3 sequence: CASSPNYSGYEQYF. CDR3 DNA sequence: TGCGCCAGCAGCCCTAACTATAGCGGCTACGAGCAGTACTTC.

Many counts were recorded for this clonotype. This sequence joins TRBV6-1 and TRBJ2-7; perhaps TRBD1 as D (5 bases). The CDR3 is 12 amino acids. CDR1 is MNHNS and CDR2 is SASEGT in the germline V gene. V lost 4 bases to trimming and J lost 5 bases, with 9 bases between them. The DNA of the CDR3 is TGTGCCAGCAGTGGCCAGGGTGACGAGCAGTACTTC. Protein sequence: CASSGQGDEQYF.

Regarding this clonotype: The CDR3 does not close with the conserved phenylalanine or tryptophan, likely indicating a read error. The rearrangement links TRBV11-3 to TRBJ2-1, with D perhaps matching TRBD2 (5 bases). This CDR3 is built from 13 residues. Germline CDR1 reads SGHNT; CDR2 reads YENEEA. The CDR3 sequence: CASSLGSGNEQFS. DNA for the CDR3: TGCGCCAGCAGCTTAGGAAGCGGCAATGAGCAGTTCTCC.

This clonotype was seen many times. This chain's CDR3 is CASSWGPIQKYNSPLHF. CDR3 sequence (DNA): TGTGCCAGCAGTTGGGGACCAATACAGAAATATAATTCACCCCTCCACTTT. The chain couples TRBV6-5 to TRBJ1-6; D may be TRBD1 (5 bases). Trimming removed 4 bases at V and 4 bases at J, with 17 bases between. This CDR3 contains 17 residues. Germline values: CDR1 MNHEY, CDR2 SVGAGI.

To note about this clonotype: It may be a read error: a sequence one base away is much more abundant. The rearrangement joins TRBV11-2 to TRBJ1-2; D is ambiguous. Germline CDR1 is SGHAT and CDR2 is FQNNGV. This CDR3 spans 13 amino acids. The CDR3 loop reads CANSSQIGYGYTF. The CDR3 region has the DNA TGTGCCAACAGCTCCCAGATCGGGTATGGCTACACCTTC.

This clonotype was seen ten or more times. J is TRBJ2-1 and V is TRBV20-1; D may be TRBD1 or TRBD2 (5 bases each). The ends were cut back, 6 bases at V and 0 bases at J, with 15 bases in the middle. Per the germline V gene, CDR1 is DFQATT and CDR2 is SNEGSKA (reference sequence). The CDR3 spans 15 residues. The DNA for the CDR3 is TGCAGTGCGGCGACCGGGACCGGCTCCTACAATGAGCAGTTCTTC. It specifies CSAATGTGSYNEQFF.